This record looks at one T cell receptor beta chain sequence and its context. The antigen it recognizes is unknown. No quality values exist for individual bases; no much larger clone is one base distant. Libraries were constructed by the immunoSEQ multiplex PCR assay. A mixture of 60 forward primers for TCR Vbeta segments and 13 reverse primers for TCR Jbeta segments was used in the multiplex PCR. Amplification of the CDR3 region of rearranged TCR beta genes was performed with a multiplex PCR assay on genomic DNA. Amplified TCR beta libraries were sequenced as 87-base-pair reads on the Illumina HiSeq System. As for how the authors treated the data: A later analysis counted tens of millions of unique TCR beta chains across the approximately 700 repertoires, and 9 million to 14 million of these chains were shared by at least two donors. To remove PCR and sequencing errors, raw reads were error-corrected and collapsed into unique sequences using a nearest-neighbor algorithm that merged closely related sequences. V, D and J gene segments were assigned by aligning CDR3 sequences to IMGT reference sequences. For a sequence to be retained, a match of at least six nucleotides to both a V gene segment and a J gene segment was required. Rearrangements were classified as productive when the CDR3 lacked stop codons and remained in frame with V and J, and all other rearrangements were classified as non-productive. CDR3 was defined according to IMGT convention as the region running from the second conserved V-encoded cysteine to the conserved J-encoded phenylalanine. The earlier analysis of about 570 of the donors excluded any sequence lacking an unambiguous match to a single V gene segment. In an earlier analysis of more than 500 of the donors, a V segment was called functional when productive rearrangements were above 56.7%, and segregating when the standard deviation between donors exceeded 5%. To diagnose cytomegalovirus status from the catalog of TCR beta chain sequences, a statistical classification framework was built. A later analysis assigned V and J genes by comparing TCR nucleotide sequences with IMGT/GENE-DB human TR gene sequences. The TCRdist pipeline was used in a later analysis to assign CDR3 sequences and most-parsimonious VDJ recombination scenarios. In a later analysis, each TCR beta chain was defined by its CDR3 amino acid sequence together with its V-gene family, and reads lacking a unique V-gene family were excluded. As a way to deal with suspected cross-contamination and a sequencing artifact, a later analysis dropped over 550 nucleotide sequences that were highly shared and had low generation probability. In a later analysis, a clonal expansion index was calculated for each public chain from normalized within-repertoire ranks of inferred template counts. In a later analysis, generation probabilities were computed using a VDJ recombination model fitted to out-of-frame rearrangements, and the results were checked against IGoR. In a later analysis, hypergeometric tests were used to score TCR-TCR, TCR-HLA and TCR-CMV co-occurrence, with a repertoire-size bias correction applied to TCR pairs. False discovery rates were estimated in a later analysis by permuting HLA or CMV assignments 20 times. In a later analysis, co-occurring TCRs were grouped with DBSCAN, and TCRdist sequence similarity was added when clustering was performed within HLA-allele-positive subsets. For co-occurrence clustering, repertoires with fewer than 30,000 or more than 120,000 public chains were excluded, along with four to six repertoires with anomalous nucleotide sharing. TCRdb took this table from immuneACCESS and kept in-frame rearrangements with V and J called. Such tables lack part of the clones; where checked against another copy, unresolved V genes explain under half of the gap, and the rest is unexplained. The V and J calls and clone size are taken from that table; D and trimming were inferred from the DNA. Present in this sample are approximately 150,000 clones, about 74% of which were seen just once. The top ten constitute about 12% of the sample.

This record comes from a study of cytomegalovirus exposure and HLA in healthy donors (dated by TCRdb to 2016 to 2017). For the study in its entirety: In an earlier analysis of roughly 590 of the donors, 276 Gb of sequence data and approximately 120 million unique TCR beta sequences from roughly 190 million T cells were reported. An early release covering over 500 HLA-typed donors comprised 300 to 350 gigabases of sequencing data and some 79 million unique TCR sequences. Every repertoire in the discovery cohort had been generated on one and the same sequencing platform. The study used immunosequencing to profile the T cell repertoires of about 670 subjects and linked those repertoires to cytomegalovirus serostatus. Among around 400 genotyped donors of the cohort, an average of about 220,000 unique TCR beta nucleotide sequences was sequenced per donor, of which about 18% were non-productive. The aim of the study was to test whether cataloging public T cell receptors could identify signatures of past pathogen exposure. Besides the first cohort of 666 subjects, a separate validation cohort made up of 90 to 150 different subjects was used. Alongside the repertoire data, information on donor age, sex, ethnicity and CMV serostatus was compiled. Typing coverage varied by locus: about 629-640 donors for A, B, C, DRB1 and DQB1; roughly 510 for DQA1; more than 600 for DPA1; roughly 450 for DPB1. The study combined high-throughput TCR immunosequencing, statistical association of individual TCRs with disease status, and machine learning to predict cytomegalovirus infection status. A later analysis re-analyzed previously published TCR beta repertoires from 660 or so donors and added high-resolution HLA genotyping to study TCR occurrence patterns. An earlier analysis of around 640 of the donors used high-throughput TCR beta sequencing to judge whether each TCR beta V gene segment behaved as functional or pseudogenic. Of the 300 to 450 genotyped donors, about 80% fell in the genetic ancestry cluster associated with self-reported Caucasian donors. HLA typing covered class I and class II loci at four-digit resolution. A later genetic analysis took genome-wide SNP genotypes for about three fifths of the 666 donors and used that subset as a discovery cohort. In the later analysis, no new phenotypic data were used to find candidate immune exposures; instead, reliance was placed on TCR beta sequences and their occurrence across donors. Roughly five DR-DQ haplotypes were handled as single units for association and clustering because linkage in the cohort was strong.

The cohort consisted of fewer than 700 healthy bone marrow donors. At the time of sampling, every cohort member was nominally healthy, though immune exposures that went unrecorded were likely present. The donor tested CMV seropositive and was one of the 289 seropositive cohort members. Each donor provided a peripheral blood sample, and peripheral blood mononuclear cells were used for TCR beta sequencing. Genomic DNA extraction from the blood cell samples was performed with the Qiagen DNeasy Blood Extraction Kit. The CDR3 measures 18 amino acids from cysteine to phenylalanine. The CDR3 DNA has 54 bases and is translated from base 1. As encoded in the germline V gene (reference sequence), CDR1 is LNHDA while CDR2 is SQIVND. The junction shows trimming of 5 bases on V and 4 bases on J, and the gene matches do not reach 13 bases of it. The full study reports these points: Correlated functional status among segregating V segments might reflect linkage disequilibrium, but an unknown experimental factor could not be ruled out. Broadly in line with IMGT annotations, most TCR beta V segments showed up in productive rearrangements about 87% or about 30% of the time in an earlier analysis of several hundred of the donors. Because counts were too low, about 17 rarely observed V segments, including chromosome 9 orphons, were excluded from the earlier analysis of several hundred of the donors. A further reported finding was that TCR beta sequences accurately predicted the HLA-A and HLA-B alleles for most subjects in the first cohort. The authors suggested that the approach could potentially be extended to other disease states and immunological phenotypes. A later genetic analysis associated a missense DCLRE1C variant with V-gene and J-gene trimming of TCR beta chains, and an independent cohort replicated the association. The study listed approximately 160 TCR beta chains as associated with cytomegalovirus. The presence/absence analyses assumed that sequencing depth was roughly uniform across donors, and that assumption may not be true. A later analysis found that TCR association rates varied across HLA loci, with DRB1 alleles showing the most associated TCRs and HLA-C alleles the fewest. The only immune exposure information available for the cohort was CMV serostatus. In a later genetic analysis, fewer N-insertions in productive TCRs were reported among donors in an Asian-associated ancestry cluster than the roughly 670-donor mean. In a later analysis, more than 15,000 TCR beta sequences were associated with specific HLA alleles at a false discovery rate of 0.05. Compared with equally common non-associated chains, HLA-associated TCR beta chains in a later analysis were more clonally expanded and had lower generation probabilities. When HLA alleles, especially DR and DQ, strongly co-occurred, TCR associations were difficult to assign to individual alleles. Some IMGT-functional V segments, including TRBV6-2 and TRBV6-3, could not be distinguished by the 87-base-pair reads and were therefore excluded. Cytomegalovirus status was reported to be diagnosed by the classifier with high specificity and sensitivity in both the original and validation cohorts. Most TCR sequences were observed very rarely across donors, whereas some public TCRs were present in many individuals. A cluster of highly shared sequence variants was judged likely to represent a technical artifact of the sequencing pipeline. Because HLA typing was missing for some donors at each locus, association tests included only the typed subset. In this cohort, only TCR beta chains were sequenced, and detectable features were limited by the absence of alpha or paired-chain data. Several of the top co-occurrence clusters appeared to be linked to parvovirus B19, influenza, CMV and Epstein-Barr virus, according to a later analysis. A few of the identified cytomegalovirus-associated TCR beta chains were confirmed in vitro to be specific for cytomegalovirus antigens. In a later analysis, most CMV-associated TCR beta chains were found to appear HLA-restricted, with HLA associations seemingly driven largely by CMV exposure.

The chain is assembled from TRBV19 and TRBJ2-3, with 12 bases in between that match TRBD2. Sample: PBMCs. This TCR came from a man between 35 and 55 years old in good health and CMV-seropositive. The CDR3 protein is CASSSQLAGGIIADTQYF. The sequence in DNA is TGTGCCAGTAGTTCCCAACTAGCGGGAGGAATTATCGCAGATACGCAGTATTTT.